The clone carrying this TCR beta chain showed up just a few times. This entry comes from a study of beta chain features in type 1 diabetes. Trimming pared 0 bases from V and 8 bases from J, leaving 14 bases between. CDR3 size: 14 residues. Germline values: CDR1 SGHRS, CDR2 YFSETQ. cDNA synthesis used the whole RNA isolate, giving expressed TCRB sequences. The repertoire was sequenced with immunoSEQ multiplex PCR; TCRdb's copy has only in-frame clones and lacks some. In the table there are about 140,000 clones, approximately 9.8% of which are singletons. This chain uses TRBV5-1 with TRBJ1-2, with TRBD1 as a possible D gene (6 bases). The receptor comes from a woman aged 40 to 50 in good health. Sequencing input: central memory CD4+ T cells from blood. CDR3 in amino acids: CASSLEQGRWGYTF. The CDR3 bases are TGCGCCAGCAGCTTGGAACAGGGACGTTGGGGCTACACCTTC.